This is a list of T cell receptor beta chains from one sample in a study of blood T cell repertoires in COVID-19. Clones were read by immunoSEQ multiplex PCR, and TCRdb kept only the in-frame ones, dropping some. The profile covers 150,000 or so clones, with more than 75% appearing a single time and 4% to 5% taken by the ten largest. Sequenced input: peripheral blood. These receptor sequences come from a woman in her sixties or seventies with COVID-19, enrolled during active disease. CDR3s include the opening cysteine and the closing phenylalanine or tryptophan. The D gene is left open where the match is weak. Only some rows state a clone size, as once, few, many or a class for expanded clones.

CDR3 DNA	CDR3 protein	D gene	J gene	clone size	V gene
TGTGCCAGCAGCTTAGCGCGCGGGGGTGGGTCCGGGGAGCTGTTTTTT	CASSLARGGGSGELFF	TRBD2	TRBJ2-2	few	TRBV7-2
TGCGCCAGCAGCTTGGGGACAGGGTCTTTTGAAGCTTTCTTT	CASSLGTGSFEAFF	TRBD1	TRBJ1-1	.	TRBV5-1
TGTGCCAGCAGACCGGGAGGGATGAACACTGAAGCTTTCTTT	CASRPGGMNTEAFF	.	TRBJ1-1	once	TRBV27
TGTGCCAGCAGTTATGGACAGCCGAACACTGAAGCTTTCTTT	CASSYGQPNTEAFF	.	TRBJ1-1	.	TRBV28
TGTGCCAGCAGCTTTGGACAGGGGGGAGAGACCCAGTACTTC	CASSFGQGGETQYF	TRBD1	TRBJ2-5	once	TRBV7-8
TGTGCCAGCAGCTTAGGGGGAGACTACAATGAGCAGTTCTTC	CASSLGGDYNEQFF	.	TRBJ2-1	.	TRBV11-3
TGTGCCAGCCGGACAGCAGCCTATGGCTACACCTTC	CASRTAAYGYTF	.	TRBJ1-2	few	TRBV6-6
TGTGCCAGCACCCTGGGTCAGGGGCTGAACACTGAAGCTTTCTTT	CASTLGQGLNTEAFF	.	TRBJ1-1	few	TRBV7-6
TGTGCCAGCAGCTTAATCCAGGACTCCGCCTACGAGCAGTACTTC	CASSLIQDSAYEQYF	.	TRBJ2-7	.	TRBV11-2
TGTGCCAGCAGTTTGGGCCTGCCTGGGGCCAACGTCCTGACTTTC	CASSLGLPGANVLTF	.	TRBJ2-6	.	TRBV28
TGTGCCAGCAGCCTTGCCGGGGGGAACACTGAAGCTTTCTTT	CASSLAGGNTEAFF	.	TRBJ1-1	once	TRBV3-1/TRBV3-2
TGTGCCAGCAGCTTGAAAGGGGTCTTCTCTGGAAACACCATATATTTT	CASSLKGVFSGNTIYF	.	TRBJ1-3	.	TRBV5-8
TGTGCCAGCAGCTACGGACAGAACACCGGGGAGCTGTTTTTT	CASSYGQNTGELFF	.	TRBJ2-2	.	TRBV7-3
TGCGCCAGCAGACCTCGACAGGGAGCCTACAATGAGCAGTTCTTC	CASRPRQGAYNEQFF	TRBD1	TRBJ2-1	few	TRBV5-1